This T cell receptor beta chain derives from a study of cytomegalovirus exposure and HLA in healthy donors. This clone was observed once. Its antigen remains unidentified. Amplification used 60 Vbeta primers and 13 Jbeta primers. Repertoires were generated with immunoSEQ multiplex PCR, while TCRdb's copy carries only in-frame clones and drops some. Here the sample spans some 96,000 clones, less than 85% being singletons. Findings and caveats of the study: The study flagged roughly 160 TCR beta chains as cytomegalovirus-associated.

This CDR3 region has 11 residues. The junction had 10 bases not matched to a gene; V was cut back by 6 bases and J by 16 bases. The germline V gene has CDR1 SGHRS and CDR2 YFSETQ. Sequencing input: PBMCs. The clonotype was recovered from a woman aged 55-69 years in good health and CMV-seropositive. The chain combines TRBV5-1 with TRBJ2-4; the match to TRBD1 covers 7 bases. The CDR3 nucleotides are TGCGCCAGCAATTTTGGGGACAGAACTTACTTC. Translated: CASNFGDRTYF. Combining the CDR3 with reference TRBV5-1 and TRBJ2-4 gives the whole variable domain KAGVTQTPRYLIKTRGQQVTLSCSPISGHRSVSWYQQTPGQGLQFLFEYFSETQRNKGNFPGRFSGRQFSNSRSEMNVSTLELGDSALYLCASNFGDRTYFGAGTRLSVL.